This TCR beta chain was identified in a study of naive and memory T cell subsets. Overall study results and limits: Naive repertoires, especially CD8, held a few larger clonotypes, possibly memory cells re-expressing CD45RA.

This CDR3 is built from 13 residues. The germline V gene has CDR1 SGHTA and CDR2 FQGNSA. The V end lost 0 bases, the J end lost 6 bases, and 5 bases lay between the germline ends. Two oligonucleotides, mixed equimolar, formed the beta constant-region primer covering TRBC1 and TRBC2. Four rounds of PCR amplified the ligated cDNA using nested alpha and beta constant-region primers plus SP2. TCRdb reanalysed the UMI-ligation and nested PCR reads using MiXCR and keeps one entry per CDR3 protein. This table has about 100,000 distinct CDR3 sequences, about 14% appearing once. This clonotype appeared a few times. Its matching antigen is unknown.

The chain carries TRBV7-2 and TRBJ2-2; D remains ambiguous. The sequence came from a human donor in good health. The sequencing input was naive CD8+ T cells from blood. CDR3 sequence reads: CASSLAGSGELFF. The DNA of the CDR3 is TGTGCCAGCAGCTTAGCTGGGTCCGGGGAGCTGTTTTTT.